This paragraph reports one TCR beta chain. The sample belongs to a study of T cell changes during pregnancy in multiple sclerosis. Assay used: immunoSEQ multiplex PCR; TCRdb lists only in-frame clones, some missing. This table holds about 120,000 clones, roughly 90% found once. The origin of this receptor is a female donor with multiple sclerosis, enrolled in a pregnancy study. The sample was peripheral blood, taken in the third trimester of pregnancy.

For the CDR3, the DNA is TGTGCCAGCAGCCACACCTACGAGCAGTACTTC. Translation gives CASSHTYEQYF. J is TRBJ2-7 and V is TRBV14; D gene ambiguous. The V end was cut by 3 bases, the J end by 2 bases, with 2 bases between. Per germline, CDR1 SGHDN and CDR2 FVKESK. The CDR3 has 11 residues.